This passage covers 14 T cell receptor beta chains from one sample sequenced in a study of Graves' ophthalmopathy and Graves' hyperthyroidism. Amplification of TCR beta CDR3 regions used RNA transcripts. An initial RT-PCR round employing HTBI primers preceded a second-round multiplex PCR. TCRdb passed the multiplex PCR reads through MiXCR, listing each CDR3 protein once. The sample holds roughly 300,000 distinct CDR3 sequences, roughly a sixth seen once. The sample taken for sequencing was peripheral blood. The receptors shown here come from an adult man with Graves' ophthalmopathy.

This clonotype has ten or more counts. This chain uses TRBV6-1 with TRBJ1-2; D is perhaps TRBD1 (5 bases). CDR1 and CDR2 (germline): MNHNS, SASEGT. V lost 5 bases and J lost 4, with 17 bases in between. The CDR3 consists of 15 residues. The CDR3 here is CASSKLGLGSYGYTF. The CDR3 coding sequence is TGTGCCAGCAGTAAACTGGGGCTCGGGAGCTATGGCTACACCTTC.

This clonotype was recorded many times. V and J are TRBV28 and TRBJ2-5; 8 bases align to TRBD1. CDR1 is MDHEN and CDR2 is SYDVKM in the germline V gene. This CDR3 region has 15 residues. J gave up 5 bases and V 6 bases, and 11 bases lay outside the gene matches. The CDR3 bases are TGTGCCAGCAGCTCCGACAGGGGAGGTGGGGAGACCCAGTACTTC. Its protein is CASSSDRGGGETQYF.

This clonotype has ten or more counts. The chain has TRBV12-5 and TRBJ1-1; D unclear. This CDR3 has 17 residues. Trimming left V 6 bases short and J 3 bases short, with 23 bases between. The germline gives CDR1 LGHNT, CDR2 FRNRAP. The CDR3 sequence is CASGDEKGGTVDTEAFF. CDR3 nucleotide sequence: TGTGCTAGTGGGGATGAAAAAGGCGGTACCGTGGACACTGAAGCTTTCTTT.

This clonotype has ten or more counts. The V call is TRBV30, the J call TRBJ2-1; TRBD2 might be the D (7 bases). Between the trimmed V and J ends, which lost 4 bases and 5 bases, there was a span of 12 bases. Germline V gene data show CDR1 as GTSNPN and CDR2 as SVGIG (reference sequence). The CDR3 sequence is 13 residues long. The CDR3 region is CAWKGGPHNEQFF. DNA for the CDR3: TGTGCCTGGAAGGGGGGGCCCCACAATGAGCAGTTCTTC.

This clonotype was found many times. The chain uses TRBV16 and TRBJ1-2; D remains ambiguous. The CDR3 is 12 residues long. V shed 2 bases and J shed 6 bases, with 7 bases lying between them. Germline V CDR1 and CDR2: KGHSY, FQNENV. Here the CDR3 DNA reads TGTGCCAGCAGCCAACTGTACGATGGCTACACCTTC. It is translated as CASSQLYDGYTF.

On this clonotype itself: Just one base apart from a much larger clone, this may be a read error. This chain joins TRBV3-1 and TRBJ2-2; D is undetermined. V was trimmed by 1 base and J by 4 bases, leaving 7 bases between them. This CDR3 contains 14 residues. Germline V CDR1 and CDR2: LGHDT, YNNKEL (reference sequence). DNA for the CDR3: TGTGCCAGCAGCCAAGTAGTGGGCACCGGGGAGCTGTTTTTT. As protein: CASSQVVGTGELFF.

This clonotype has more than one count but fewer than ten. The chain couples TRBV6-2 or TRBV6-3 to TRBJ2-7; a possible D gene is TRBD2 (6 bases). Looked up from germline, CDR1 is MNHEY and CDR2 is SVGEGT. CDR3 length equals 15 residues. Trimming took 6 bases from V and 2 from J, leaving 17 bases between them. The CDR3 coding sequence is TGTGCCAGCAGCCCAGCGGGCGAGGGCCCCTACGAGCAGTACTTC. It encodes CASSPAGEGPYEQYF.

This clonotype was observed many times. V usage is TRBV15 and J usage is TRBJ1-5, with D hard to call. CDR1 and CDR2 from the germline V gene are LNHNV and YYDKDF (reference sequence). This CDR3 spans 15 amino acids. Trimming took 1 base from V and 9 from J, leaving 16 bases between them. The CDR3 DNA sequence: TGTGCCACCAGCAGAGCCGGTGGTGTTTTCGGGCCCCAGCATTTT. This sequence encodes CATSRAGGVFGPQHF.

The sample holds many counts of this clonotype. The chain uses TRBV11-2 and TRBJ2-5; 10 nucleotides match TRBD1. The germline CDR1 and CDR2 sequences are SGHAT and FQNNGV. Germline trimming cut 4 bases from V and 5 bases from J; bases unmatched to any gene: 4. The CDR3 is 14 residues long. CDR3 region: CASSSGTGEETQYF. The CDR3 coding sequence is TGTGCCAGCAGCTCCGGGACAGGGGAGGAGACCCAGTACTTC.

CDR3 in DNA: TGTGCCAGCAGCTCATCTTCGGACAGTGTCTACGAGCAGTACTTC. This translates into CASSSSSDSVYEQYF. V is TRBV7-2 and J is TRBJ2-7, with D possibly matching TRBD1 (6 bases). This CDR3 has 15 residues. CDR1 and CDR2 (germline): SGHTA, FQGNSA. V shed 4 bases and J shed 3 bases, with 16 bases lying between them. The whole variable domain, remainder taken from reference TRBV7-2 and TRBJ2-7, is GAGVSQSPSNKVTEKGKDVELRCDPISGHTALYWYRQSLGQGLEFLIYFQGNSAPDKSGLPSDRFSAERTGGSVSTLTIQRTQQEDSAVYLCASSSSSDSVYEQYFGPGTRLTVT.

Many counts were recorded for this clonotype. CDR3 DNA: TGTGCCAGCAGTTCGGGACAGGGCGAAGCTTTCTTT. Its protein is CASSSGQGEAFF. The genes are TRBV6-5 and TRBJ1-1; 9 bases line up with TRBD1. The CDR3 consists of 12 residues. The trim removed 4 bases at V and 8 bases at J, leaving 2 bases unmatched. From germline, CDR1 is MNHEY and CDR2 SVGAGI.

Points on this clonotype: A much more abundant neighbour one base away suggests this may be a read error. The chain carries TRBV11-2 and TRBJ2-2, with 7 bases matching TRBD1. The length of the CDR3 is 18 residues. The V gene's germline CDR1 is SGHAT and CDR2 FQNNGV. CDR3 DNA sequence: TGTGCCAGCAGCATGCCACCGGGACAGCCGTCGAACACCGGGGAGCTGTTGTTT. As protein: CASSMPPGQPSNTGELLF.

This clonotype was found many times. The chain joins TRBV4-2 to TRBJ1-6; 7 bases match TRBD1. There are 16 residues in the CDR3. V lost 4 bases to trimming and J lost 2 bases; unmatched junction nucleotides: 5. The germline CDR1 and CDR2 sequences are LGHNA and YNFKEQ. The CDR3 DNA sequence: TGTGCCAGCAGCCCTACAGGGGAAGCCTATAATTCACCCCTCCACTTT. Protein product: CASSPTGEAYNSPLHF.

This clonotype was detected many times. The chain is built from TRBV12-3 or TRBV12-4 and TRBJ1-1; no firm D call. With 5 bases removed from V and 7 bases from J, the gap between germline ends came to 14 bases. The CDR3 has 13 residues. CDR3 region: CASSPNQALEAFF. DNA of the CDR3: TGTGCCAGCAGTCCGAACCAGGCCCTTGAAGCTTTCTTT.